This TCR beta chain comes out of a study of T cell repertoires in cytomegalovirus infection. Study background: Indications of both CMV infection and matching HLA type were provided by public TCR beta signatures.

This clonotype was detected once. The target antigen is unknown. The V segment lost 5 bases and the J segment 4 bases; nucleotides outside the gene matches: 9. Germline lookup yields CDR1 MDHEN and CDR2 SYDVKM. CDR3 size: 16 residues. Study results and limitations: What dominated the ex vivo response were HLA-C-restricted CMV-specific TCR beta clonotypes. Cumulative frequency of public TCR beta families picked out carriers of CMV plus the relevant HLA.

TCRdb re-analysed the reads in MiXCR, keeping a single row per CDR3 protein. The sample carries roughly 150,000 distinct CDR3 sequences, 23% recorded once. V usage is TRBV28 and J usage is TRBJ2-2; TRBD1 matches at 8 bases. The origin of this receptor is a human donor in good health (CMV status not recorded). Some clones in this sample may be carry-over from other donors' samples. The sequencing sample was made of PBMCs. The CDR3 sequence is CASSPFRGLGTGELFF. The CDR3 DNA is TGTGCCAGCAGTCCATTCAGGGGGCTTGGCACCGGGGAGCTGTTTTTT.